These 5 T cell receptor beta chains originate from one sample sequenced in a study of T cell changes during pregnancy in multiple sclerosis. Libraries were prepared by immunoSEQ multiplex PCR; TCRdb keeps only in-frame clonotypes and omits some of them. The data show approximately 49,000 clones, roughly 92% seen once. Sequences were derived from peripheral blood, sampled after pregnancy. The origin of the receptors is a female donor with multiple sclerosis, enrolled in a pregnancy study.

This rearrangement joins TRBV7-9 to TRBJ2-1; no reliable D call. V shed 6 bases and J shed 0 bases, with 12 bases lying between them. Germline CDR1 reads SEHNR; CDR2 reads FQNEAQ (reference sequence). There are 15 residues in the CDR3. The CDR3 region has the DNA TGTGCCAGCAGTGACTCAATGGGCTCCTACAATGAGCAGTTCTTC. This codes for CASSDSMGSYNEQFF.

The chain combines TRBV19 with TRBJ1-1, with D perhaps TRBD1 (5 bases). V dropped 0 bases and J dropped 0 bases, with 14 bases sitting between them. Germline CDR1 LNHDA, CDR2 SQIVND (reference sequence). The CDR3 runs 17 residues. The CDR3: CASSIDYGALMNTEAFF. The CDR3 DNA is TGTGCCAGTAGTATAGATTATGGGGCCCTCATGAACACTGAAGCTTTCTTT.

The chain combines TRBV7-3 with TRBJ2-1; the D gene is possibly TRBD2 (7 bases). Trimming took 5 bases from V and 2 from J, leaving 16 bases between them. The CDR3 runs 16 residues. CDR1 and CDR2 from the germline V gene are SGHTA and FQGTGA. In DNA form, the CDR3 reads TGTGCCAGCAGCATGTTAGGAGGGGGGGCCTACAATGAGCAGTTCTTC. This codes for CASSMLGGGAYNEQFF.

This clone was seen only once. The chain employs TRBV30 and TRBJ1-2; 11 bases are a match to TRBD1. The CDR3 is made up of 20 amino acids. Germline values: CDR1 GTSNPN, CDR2 SVGIG (reference sequence). J gave up 4 bases and V 3 bases, and 22 bases lay outside the gene matches. CDR3 loop: CAWRGRPLDRGLEPRYGYTF. Written as DNA, the CDR3 is TGTGCCTGGAGAGGCAGACCCCTGGACAGGGGGCTAGAACCCCGCTATGGCTACACCTTC.

The V call is TRBV29-1, the J call TRBJ2-1, with a weak D call TRBD2 (7 bases). Germline V gene lookup returns CDR1 SQVTM and CDR2 ANQGSEA. Trimming cost V 6 bases and J 2 bases, with 8 bases left between them. The CDR3 runs to 12 residues. The CDR3 sequence is CSVGGAYNEQFF. CDR3 bases: TGCAGCGTAGGGGGGGCCTACAATGAGCAGTTCTTC.